Given below is one TCR beta chain in context. This CDR3 is built from 15 residues. Trimming stripped 7 bases from V and 7 bases from J, with 17 bases between. Germline CDR1 and CDR2: MNHEY and SMNVEV (reference sequence). Measured with immunoSEQ multiplex PCR; TCRdb has only the in-frame clones, and not every one. Of about 100,000 clones listed, about 86% are singletons. These data belong to a study of T cell responses to AZD1222 COVID-19 vaccine. This TCR was recovered from an adult in good health. The chain employs TRBV27 and TRBJ1-6; D not certain. The material was peripheral blood, obtained on day 0 of AZD1222 vaccination. The CDR3 here is CASTNPGSRNSPLHF. The CDR3 DNA is TGTGCCAGCACTAACCCCGGGTCTCGAAATTCACCCCTCCACTTT.